One T cell receptor beta chain is described in this entry. This sample is part of a study of blood T cell repertoires in COVID-19. Study-wide context: Samples of COVID-19 (acute and convalescent) were obtained from the United States, Italy and Spain.

Trimming left V 10 bases short and J 4 bases short, with 19 bases between. The CDR3 is 14 amino acids. CDR1 MNHEY and CDR2 SVGAGI come from the germline V gene. The table came from immunoSEQ multiplex PCR; TCRdb's copy has only in-frame clones and leaves some out. The table has around 150,000 clones, almost 80% seen once. The clonotype was recovered from a woman aged 45-65 years who had recovered from COVID-19. Sequences were obtained from PBMCs or T cells enriched from blood (not recorded which). The V call is TRBV6-5, the J call TRBJ1-2, with TRBD1 as a possible D gene (6 bases). The CDR3 DNA follows: TGTGCCACAAACCATGGGGGGGCCGGCTATGGCTACACCTTC. This encodes CATNHGGAGYGYTF.